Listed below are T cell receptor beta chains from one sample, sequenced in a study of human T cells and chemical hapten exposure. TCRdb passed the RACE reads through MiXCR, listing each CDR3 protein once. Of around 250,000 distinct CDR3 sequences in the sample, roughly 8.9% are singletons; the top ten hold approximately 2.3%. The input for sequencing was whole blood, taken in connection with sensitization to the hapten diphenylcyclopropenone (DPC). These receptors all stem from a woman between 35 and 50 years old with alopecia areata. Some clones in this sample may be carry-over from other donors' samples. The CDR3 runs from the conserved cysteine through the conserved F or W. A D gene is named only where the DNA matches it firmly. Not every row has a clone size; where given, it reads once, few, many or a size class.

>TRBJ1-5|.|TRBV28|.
CASSLQRPPQHF
TGTGCCAGCAGTTTACAGAGACCGCCCCAGCATTTT
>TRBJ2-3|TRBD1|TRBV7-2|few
CASSLATGADTQYF
TGTGCCAGCAGCTTAGCGACAGGGGCAGATACGCAGTATTTT
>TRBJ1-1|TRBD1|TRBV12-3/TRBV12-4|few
CASSPDRGRTEAFF
TGTGCCAGCAGCCCGGACAGGGGCCGCACTGAAGCTTTCTTT
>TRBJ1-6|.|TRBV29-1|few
CSVENYRQAIHSPLHF
TGCAGCGTTGAAAATTATAGACAGGCGATTCATTCACCCCTCCACTTT
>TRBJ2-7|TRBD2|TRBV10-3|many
CAMGTSGYEQYF
TGTGCCATGGGAACTAGCGGCTACGAGCAGTACTTC
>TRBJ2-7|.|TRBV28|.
CASSPLTGRRYEQYF
TGTGCCAGCAGTCCCCTAACAGGGCGGCGGTACGAGCAGTACTTC
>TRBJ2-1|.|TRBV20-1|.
CSASEGRGRIF
TGCAGTGCTAGTGAGGGGCGAGGACGGATCTTC
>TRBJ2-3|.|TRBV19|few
CASSIDGGSTDTQYF
TGTGCCAGTAGTATCGATGGCGGGAGCACAGATACGCAGTATTTT
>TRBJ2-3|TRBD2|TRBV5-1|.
CASTLPPPGGLTDTQYF
TGCGCCAGCACCTTGCCCCCACCGGGAGGTTTGACAGATACGCAGTATTTT
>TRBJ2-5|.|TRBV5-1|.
CASSSYGTPQETQYF
TGCGCCAGCAGCTCGTACGGGACGCCGCAAGAGACCCAGTACTTC
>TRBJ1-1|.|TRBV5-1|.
CASSFTGLNTEAFF
TGCGCCAGCAGCTTTACGGGGTTGAACACTGAAGCTTTCTTT